These T cell receptor beta chains were read from a single sample in a study of monozygotic twins with inflammatory bowel disease. TCRdb reprocessed the 5' RACE reads; each CDR3 protein has one entry and no DNA is given. The listing records over 350,000 distinct CDR3 sequences. Sequencing was performed on blood. The receptors stem from a human donor with ulcerative colitis or Crohn's disease, or a healthy co-twin of an affected twin (not recorded which). Each CDR3 is given with its conserved first and last residue. The order of the fields is CDR3 protein, V gene, J gene, CDR3 length.

CDR3 protein: CASSLTLRGNEQFF
V gene: TRBV12-3/TRBV12-4
J gene: TRBJ2-1
CDR3 length: 14

CDR3 protein: CASSLEVGYGYTF
V gene: TRBV5-1
J gene: TRBJ1-2
CDR3 length: 13

CDR3 protein: CASSPGAGGADTQYF
V gene: TRBV2
J gene: TRBJ2-3
CDR3 length: 15

CDR3 protein: CASSYSPQEGNQPQHF
V gene: TRBV6-2/TRBV6-3
J gene: TRBJ1-5
CDR3 length: 16

CDR3 protein: CASSPPADTQYF
V gene: TRBV5-1
J gene: TRBJ2-3
CDR3 length: 12

CDR3 protein: CASSSGTGYSPLHF
V gene: TRBV27
J gene: TRBJ1-6
CDR3 length: 14

CDR3 protein: CASSKRQGYTGELFF
V gene: TRBV7-9
J gene: TRBJ2-2
CDR3 length: 15

CDR3 protein: CASSLVQARLQETQYF
V gene: TRBV12-3/TRBV12-4
J gene: TRBJ2-5
CDR3 length: 16

CDR3 protein: CASSYAHRLERAYEQYF
V gene: TRBV6-8
J gene: TRBJ2-7
CDR3 length: 17

CDR3 protein: CASSLTGSGELFF
V gene: TRBV7-6
J gene: TRBJ2-2
CDR3 length: 13

CDR3 protein: CSARTTGRGDTEAFF
V gene: TRBV20-1
J gene: TRBJ1-1
CDR3 length: 15

CDR3 protein: CASSYGTSGGARRDTQYF
V gene: TRBV6-2/TRBV6-3
J gene: TRBJ2-3
CDR3 length: 18

CDR3 protein: CASSLVRVGQGRETQYF
V gene: TRBV5-4
J gene: TRBJ2-5
CDR3 length: 17

CDR3 protein: CASSRGGQGTEAFF
V gene: TRBV5-1
J gene: TRBJ1-1
CDR3 length: 14

CDR3 protein: CASSPYLSGHSNYGYTF
V gene: TRBV18
J gene: TRBJ1-2
CDR3 length: 17

CDR3 protein: CASSYRGAGSEQYF
V gene: TRBV6-6
J gene: TRBJ2-7
CDR3 length: 14

CDR3 protein: CASSQDQRGARFYEQYF
V gene: TRBV3-1
J gene: TRBJ2-7
CDR3 length: 17

CDR3 protein: CASGGSAYNEQFF
V gene: TRBV6-5
J gene: TRBJ2-1
CDR3 length: 13

CDR3 protein: CASSAPGGGPTDTQYF
V gene: TRBV9
J gene: TRBJ2-3
CDR3 length: 16

CDR3 protein: CSARDISSGQPQHF
V gene: TRBV20-1
J gene: TRBJ1-5
CDR3 length: 14

CDR3 protein: CSAPDPSGGATYEQYF
V gene: TRBV20-1
J gene: TRBJ2-7
CDR3 length: 16

CDR3 protein: CASTWREVNTEAFF
V gene: TRBV11-2
J gene: TRBJ1-1
CDR3 length: 14

CDR3 protein: CASSAQGNQPQHF
V gene: TRBV5-1
J gene: TRBJ1-5
CDR3 length: 13

CDR3 protein: CASSIGRASSHEQYF
V gene: TRBV19
J gene: TRBJ2-7
CDR3 length: 15

CDR3 protein: CSALRDREMETQYF
V gene: TRBV29-1
J gene: TRBJ2-5
CDR3 length: 14

CDR3 protein: CSARTGGSTNVLTF
V gene: TRBV20-1
J gene: TRBJ2-6
CDR3 length: 14

CDR3 protein: CASSLAVGDGTEAFF
V gene: TRBV5-1
J gene: TRBJ1-1
CDR3 length: 15

CDR3 protein: CASSLGAVLYEQYF
V gene: TRBV12-3/TRBV12-4
J gene: TRBJ2-7
CDR3 length: 14

CDR3 protein: CSARDRALNQPQHF
V gene: TRBV20-1
J gene: TRBJ1-5
CDR3 length: 14

CDR3 protein: CASSVYRDILTRQYF
V gene: TRBV5-1
J gene: TRBJ2-7
CDR3 length: 15

CDR3 protein: CASSLVVAGLYEQYF
V gene: TRBV5-4
J gene: TRBJ2-7
CDR3 length: 15

CDR3 protein: CSALLGQYQETQYF
V gene: TRBV20-1
J gene: TRBJ2-5
CDR3 length: 14

CDR3 protein: CASSPRLADLQETQYF
V gene: TRBV7-2
J gene: TRBJ2-5
CDR3 length: 16

CDR3 protein: CSARAPRTDTQYF
V gene: TRBV20-1
J gene: TRBJ2-3
CDR3 length: 13

CDR3 protein: CAWSRSGGEETQYF
V gene: TRBV30
J gene: TRBJ2-5
CDR3 length: 14

CDR3 protein: CASSQDGWETGGRSEKLFF
V gene: TRBV4-3
J gene: TRBJ1-4
CDR3 length: 19

CDR3 protein: CASSLDFQRADEQYF
V gene: TRBV11-3
J gene: TRBJ2-7
CDR3 length: 15

CDR3 protein: CASRLTGVGTEAFF
V gene: TRBV12-3/TRBV12-4
J gene: TRBJ1-1
CDR3 length: 14

CDR3 protein: CASSQDMGPSGNTIYF
V gene: TRBV7-2
J gene: TRBJ1-3
CDR3 length: 16

CDR3 protein: CASSQDLGETYEQYF
V gene: TRBV4-3
J gene: TRBJ2-7
CDR3 length: 15

CDR3 protein: CASSYLRDRSQYF
V gene: TRBV7-2
J gene: TRBJ2-3
CDR3 length: 13

CDR3 protein: CASSARNTGELFF
V gene: TRBV28
J gene: TRBJ2-2
CDR3 length: 13

CDR3 protein: CASSLWGQQETQYF
V gene: TRBV7-2
J gene: TRBJ2-5
CDR3 length: 14

CDR3 protein: CASSQGTSEELFF
V gene: TRBV4-3
J gene: TRBJ2-2
CDR3 length: 13

CDR3 protein: CASSLQQGLEQFF
V gene: TRBV28
J gene: TRBJ2-1
CDR3 length: 13

CDR3 protein: CASSLGQGVLGYTF
V gene: TRBV5-1
J gene: TRBJ1-2
CDR3 length: 14

CDR3 protein: CASSESGAGGETQYF
V gene: TRBV2
J gene: TRBJ2-5
CDR3 length: 15

CDR3 protein: CASTMNYEQYF
V gene: TRBV6-5
J gene: TRBJ2-7
CDR3 length: 11

CDR3 protein: CASSPTRTTDTQYF
V gene: TRBV27
J gene: TRBJ2-3
CDR3 length: 14

CDR3 protein: CSARDRDTQYF
V gene: TRBV20-1
J gene: TRBJ2-3
CDR3 length: 11

CDR3 protein: CASSRNDRGGNQPQHF
V gene: TRBV5-5
J gene: TRBJ1-5
CDR3 length: 16

CDR3 protein: CASSNGRNTQETQYF
V gene: TRBV7-9
J gene: TRBJ2-5
CDR3 length: 15

CDR3 protein: CASSSLRSSYEQYF
V gene: TRBV12-3/TRBV12-4
J gene: TRBJ2-7
CDR3 length: 14

CDR3 protein: CASSPLAGFDNEQFF
V gene: TRBV3-1
J gene: TRBJ2-1
CDR3 length: 15

CDR3 protein: CASSLAEGQGLSYEQYF
V gene: TRBV5-1
J gene: TRBJ2-7
CDR3 length: 17